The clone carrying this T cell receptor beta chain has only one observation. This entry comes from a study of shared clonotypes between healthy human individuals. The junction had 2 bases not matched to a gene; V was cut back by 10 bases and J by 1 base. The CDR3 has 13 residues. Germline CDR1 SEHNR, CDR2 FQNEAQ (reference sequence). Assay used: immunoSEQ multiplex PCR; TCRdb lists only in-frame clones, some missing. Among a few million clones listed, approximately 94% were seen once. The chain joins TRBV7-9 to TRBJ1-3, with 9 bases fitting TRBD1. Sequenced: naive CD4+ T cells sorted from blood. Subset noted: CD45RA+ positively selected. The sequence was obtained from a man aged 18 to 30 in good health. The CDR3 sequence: CAKQGASGNTIYF. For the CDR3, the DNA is TGTGCCAAACAGGGGGCGTCTGGAAACACCATATATTTT.